Below are 8 T cell receptor beta chains sequenced from a single sample in a study of cytomegalovirus exposure and HLA in healthy donors. In the PCR, 60 Vbeta and 13 Jbeta primers were used. Profiling relied on immunoSEQ multiplex PCR, and the TCRdb table lists in-frame clones only, not all of them. The table shows about 79,000 clones, with approximately 70% occurring only once. Sequencing input: PBMCs. The origin of the receptors is a man in his 60s in good health and CMV-seronegative.

V is TRBV19 and J is TRBJ1-4; D unclear. The CDR3 loop spans 14 amino acids. V lost 3 bases to trimming and J lost 7 bases, with 12 bases between them. Germline V gene lookup returns CDR1 LNHDA and CDR2 SQIVND (reference sequence). DNA of the CDR3: TGTGCCAGTAGTATGTCCGGGGTTGGTGAAAAACTGTTTTTT. Translated, it gives CASSMSGVGEKLFF.

This clone was counted only a few times. V usage is TRBV4-1 and J usage is TRBJ1-1; 9 nucleotides match TRBD1. After removal of 8 bases from V and 1 base from J, the junction contained 5 bases not matched to a gene. Germline V gene sequence: CDR1 MGHRA, CDR2 YSYEKL. This CDR3 contains 14 residues. CDR3 coding DNA: TGCGCCAGCTGGGGACAGGGAGCGAACACTGAAGCTTTCTTT. Its protein is CASWGQGANTEAFF.

The rearrangement links TRBV5-1 to TRBJ2-3, with 8 bases matching TRBD1. V was clipped by 4 bases and J by 2 bases; unmatched bases: 6. CDR1 is SGHRS, CDR2 YFSETQ, per germline. The CDR3 has 15 residues. Here the CDR3 reads CASSARQGITDTQYF. The DNA for the CDR3 is TGCGCCAGCAGCGCCCGACAGGGGATCACAGATACGCAGTATTTT.

This clone occurred a few times. The chain recombines TRBV29-1 with TRBJ1-2; 8 bases line up with TRBD1. J was trimmed by 9 bases and V by 5 bases; bases with no gene match: 8. This CDR3 comprises 12 residues. Germline V CDR1 and CDR2: SQVTM, ANQGSEA. This CDR3 is CSVFRQGSSYTF. The CDR3 DNA sequence: TGCAGCGTTTTTCGACAGGGGTCAAGCTACACCTTC.

This chain uses TRBV5-1 with TRBJ2-7, with 11 positions matching TRBD2. Germline lookup yields CDR1 SGHRS and CDR2 YFSETQ. This CDR3 has 15 residues. With V trimmed by 4 bases and J by 6 bases, 9 bases remained unmatched. CDR3 DNA sequence: TGCGCCAGCAGCCCCTTTACTAGCGGGAGTGTCGAGCAGTACTTC. Its protein is CASSPFTSGSVEQYF.

The chain employs TRBV5-1 and TRBJ2-7; 10 bases fit TRBD2. The CDR3 runs 15 residues. Germline V gene data show CDR1 as SGHRS and CDR2 as YFSETQ. The junction had 2 bases not matched to a gene; V was cut back by 1 base and J by 1 base. The DNA for the CDR3 is TGCGCCAGCAGCTTGTCTAGCGGGAGTTCCTACGAGCAGTACTTC. Translated, it gives CASSLSSGSSYEQYF.

This clone was seen just once. The J gene is TRBJ2-5, the V gene TRBV2; 12 bases agree with TRBD2. Germline loops: CDR1 SNHLY, CDR2 FYNNEI. V was clipped by 5 bases and J by 4 bases; unmatched bases: 8. This CDR3 region has 16 residues. Written as DNA, the CDR3 is TGTGCCAGCAGTTTAGACTCGGGACTAGCGGGAGAGACCCAGTACTTC. As protein: CASSLDSGLAGETQYF.

This chain uses TRBV29-1 with TRBJ2-3; D is possibly TRBD2 (5 bases). Trimming stripped 0 bases from V and 7 bases from J, with 11 bases between. CDR1 and CDR2 (germline): SQVTM, ANQGSEA. This CDR3 region has 13 residues. Here the CDR3 DNA reads TGCAGCGTTGAAGAAGGAGGAACCAATACGCAGTATTTT. Translating it yields CSVEEGGTNTQYF.